This is a list of T cell receptor beta chains from one sample in a study of CXCR3-negative and CXCR3-positive naive CD8 T cells. TCRdb reanalyzed the 5' RACE reads, giving one entry per CDR3 protein sequence and no DNA. This table lists over 150,000 distinct CDR3 sequences. The sequenced material came from naive CXCR3+ CD8+ T cells from blood. These TCRs come from a human donor in good health. Some clones in this sample may be carry-over from other donors' samples. Both conserved end residues are part of each CDR3.

>TRBV24-1|13|TRBJ2-1
CATSVAEYNEQFF
>TRBV4-3|15|TRBJ1-1
CASSQDPGAFTEAFF
>TRBV7-6|14|TRBJ2-7
CASSSGQLAYEQYF
>TRBV29-1|16|TRBJ2-2
CSVEDLGLAGTGELFF
>TRBV4-1|13|TRBJ2-3
CASSLPSADTQYF
>TRBV4-3|16|TRBJ2-7
CASSQDWGLAGYEQYF
>TRBV20-1|19|TRBJ1-5
CSARDRFSTDPGGNQPQHF
>TRBV5-1|13|TRBJ2-3
CASSSDRTDTQYF
>TRBV28|16|TRBJ1-2
CASSRETGGSNYGYTF
>TRBV7-9|15|TRBJ2-7
CASSPLLQAGYEQYF
>TRBV4-1|18|TRBJ1-1
CASSRLAGAGSMNTEAFF
>TRBV6-1|14|TRBJ2-7
CASSDGTSGYEQYF
>TRBV7-9|22|TRBJ2-1
CASSPRSGLDTVGGATYNEQFF
>TRBV29-1|12|TRBJ1-1
CSAGGGTNPAFF
>TRBV7-8|15|TRBJ2-7
CASSETPGRGSEQYF
>TRBV4-3|14|TRBJ2-2
CASSQDRGDGELFF
>TRBV4-1|15|TRBJ2-5
CASSQVGGSRETQYF
>TRBV12-3/TRBV12-4|15|TRBJ2-5
CASSYSGRARETQYF
>TRBV7-6|13|TRBJ2-7
CASSLEGLGEQYF
>TRBV27|14|TRBJ2-7
CASSSYRDGDEQYF
>TRBV7-9|14|TRBJ2-1
CASNPGQVGSEQFF
>TRBV7-8|16|TRBJ2-1
CASSPYYLDRGNEQFF
>TRBV28|16|TRBJ2-3
CASSSVWGVGADTQYF
>TRBV27|16|TRBJ1-6
CASSRGGTQNNSPLHF
>TRBV29-1|16|TRBJ2-1
CSVRNDGLAGVEEQFF
>TRBV11-3|16|TRBJ2-7
CASSASGSWEPTEQYF
>TRBV4-1|12|TRBJ2-7
CASSPTGAEQYF
>TRBV29-1|13|TRBJ1-4
CSVEDLRGEKLFF
>TRBV12-3/TRBV12-4|13|TRBJ2-7
CASSSGTGYEQYF
>TRBV18|15|TRBJ2-3
CASSLTDHGTDTQYF
>TRBV29-1|14|TRBJ2-7
CSVIGTLRSYEQYF
>TRBV27|16|TRBJ2-1
CASSPRGLARHNEQFF
>TRBV7-2|17|TRBJ1-5
CASSLSLVRPTDQPQHF
>TRBV21-1|14|TRBJ1-1
CASSRDSWNTEAFF
>TRBV7-9|16|TRBJ2-3
CASSTPRTGGADTQYF
>TRBV12-3/TRBV12-4|15|TRBJ2-5
CASSFRGGLWETQYF
>TRBV4-1|16|TRBJ1-2
CASSQDASVSGYGYTF
>TRBV5-1|15|TRBJ2-4
CASSLSGVAKNIQYF
>TRBV6-2/TRBV6-3|20|TRBJ2-1
CASSYSTASGVRAPYNEQFF
>TRBV7-9|14|TRBJ1-1
CASREVFPNTEAFF
>TRBV25-1|14|TRBJ1-2
CASSGGPPEGGYTF
>TRBV5-5|16|TRBJ2-7
CASKMAFRDGDYEQYF
>TRBV28|15|TRBJ2-7
CASSFLLGNSYEQYF
>TRBV7-9|13|TRBJ2-7
CASSLGLVYEQYF
>TRBV29-1|13|TRBJ2-5
CSVSGQGGETQYF
>TRBV27|13|TRBJ1-1
CATPLGGDTEAFF
>TRBV9|14|TRBJ2-5
CASSAGDLIETQYF